A selection of T cell receptor beta chains follows, all from one sample in a study of graft-versus-host responses after intestinal transplantation. No antigen has been assigned to these receptors. Clones were sequenced by immunoSEQ multiplex PCR, and TCRdb holds only the in-frame ones, with some missing. This table holds about 110,000 clones, over 85% found once. This specimen consisted of unstimulated CD4+ T cells sorted from spleen or lymph node cells, obtained before transplant. The receptors come from a human donor who was the organ donor for an intestinal transplant. CDR3s include the opening cysteine and the closing phenylalanine or tryptophan.

V gene	CDR3 protein
TRBV28	CASSLTSYEQYF
TRBV30	CAWSTGQGWNEQYF
TRBV5-6	CASSLVLAGGHETQYF
TRBV6-4	CASSREVVSRDEQFF
TRBV2	CASSELTGNTEAFF
TRBV19	CASSSHSAPSGYTF
TRBV20-1	CSAEGEETQYF
TRBV30	CAWSGPLHLNTEAFF
TRBV6-5	CATRASLNQPQHF
TRBV2	CASSDQVTYEQYF
TRBV30	CAWSLGGSSNEQFF
TRBV4-1	CASSQAGGGNQPQHF
TRBV5-1	CASSLSLGTDTQYF
TRBV6-5	CASSGYSPNEKLFF
TRBV4-2	CASSQSRDIYGYTF
TRBV4-2	CASSQDLASGSSTDTQYF
TRBV4-1	CASSQVRSVSDGYTF
TRBV19	CASSIEAGTTYEQYF
TRBV25-1	CASRSGSLNTEAFF
TRBV10-3	CAISDGFYEQYF
TRBV2	CASSVIGGNGYTF
TRBV30	CAWSAGLAGNTDTQYF
TRBV4-1	CASSQDNNYGYTF
TRBV9	CASSPAFLRTDTQYF